Each of the 14 T cell receptor beta chains below was sequenced from the same sample in a study of a mutant IDH1 vaccine in newly diagnosed glioma (dated by TCRdb to the early 2020s). Their cognate antigens are unknown. The time point label here, explained by the study, means: week 23, last vaccination. Every vaccine dose consisted of 300 ug of a 20-mer mutant IDH1 peptide in Montanide, administered subcutaneously together with topical imiquimod. Preparation of the library involved the immunoSEQ multiplex PCR assay. The immuneACCESS repertoire file appears here via TCRdb, limited to in-frame rearrangements. These files lack a portion of the clones; in checked studies, under half of the deficit traces to unresolved V genes, and the cause of the others is not known. The sample includes approximately 37,000 clones, with around four fifths observed a single time. About 5% of the sample belongs to the ten largest clones.

Sequenced here: PBMCs, sampled from a glioma patient whose treatment included an IDH1 peptide vaccine. The receptors shown here come from a man aged 50-59 years with glioma.

This rearrangement joins TRBV5-6 to TRBJ2-5; tentative D call: TRBD1 (5 bases). The CDR3 covers 16 residues. The germline V gene encodes CDR1 SGHDT and CDR2 YYEEEE. Deletions cut 1 base from V and 5 bases from J, with 18 bases between. CDR3 in DNA: TGTGCCAGCAGCTTGACGCAGGGCGTTTTAGACGAGACCCAGTACTTC. Translating it yields CASSLTQGVLDETQYF.

The J gene is TRBJ2-7, the V gene TRBV6-5, with 13 bases that match TRBD2. V lost 5 bases to trimming and J lost 1 base; unmatched junction nucleotides: 2. This CDR3 region has 15 residues. The V gene's germline CDR1 is MNHEY and CDR2 SVGAGI. The CDR3 DNA is TGTGCCAGCAGTGCGACTAGCGGGGGGTCCTACGAGCAGTACTTC. This encodes CASSATSGGSYEQYF.

This clone has a single count. This sequence joins TRBV5-6 and TRBJ1-5; no reliable D call. From germline, CDR1 is SGHDT and CDR2 YYEEEE. Trimming shortened V by 0 bases and J by 6 bases, and 7 bases separated the two germline ends. The CDR3 contains 13 residues. CDR3 coding DNA: TGTGCCAGCAGCTTGGCTGGGAGTCAGCCCCAGCATTTT. Its translation: CASSLAGSQPQHF.

The chain is built from TRBV5-5 and TRBJ1-1; D might be TRBD1 (5 bases). The CDR3 has 16 amino acids. Germline V CDR1 and CDR2: SGHKS, YYEKEE (reference sequence). Deletions cut 4 bases from V and 1 base from J, with 17 bases between. The chain's CDR3 is CASSRDLGPPNTEAFF. In DNA form, the CDR3 reads TGTGCCAGCAGCCGAGACCTGGGACCGCCGAACACTGAAGCTTTCTTT.

V gene TRBV5-4 combines with J gene TRBJ2-5; 9 nucleotides align to TRBD1. This CDR3 region has 16 residues. Germline loops: CDR1 SGHNT, CDR2 YYREEE (reference sequence). V was pared by 1 base and J by 3 bases, with 7 bases of the junction left unmatched. Here the CDR3 DNA reads TGTGCCAGCAGCTTGCCCCCCGGGACAGGGAAAGAGACCCAGTACTTC. It yields the protein CASSLPPGTGKETQYF.

This chain uses TRBV13 with TRBJ1-2; D gene uncertain. Trimming cost V 0 bases and J 5 bases, with 13 bases left between them. CDR3 length: 15 residues. Germline V gives CDR1 PRHDT, CDR2 FYEKMQ (reference sequence). CDR3: CASSLGLGELYGYTF. The CDR3 region has the DNA TGTGCCAGCAGCTTAGGCCTCGGGGAGTTGTATGGCTACACCTTC.

The chain carries TRBV5-1 and TRBJ2-3; unclear D gene. Germline V lookup: CDR1 SGHRS, CDR2 YFSETQ. The CDR3 has 13 residues. V was pared by 1 base and J by 1 base, with 4 bases between. CDR3 DNA sequence: TGCGCCAGCAGCTTGTCTGGCACAGATACGCAGTATTTT. It is translated as CASSLSGTDTQYF.

J is TRBJ1-4 and V is TRBV7-2; a weak D match, TRBD1 (6 bases). CDR1 and CDR2 (germline): SGHTA, FQGNSA. V lost 1 base, J lost 3 bases, and 9 bases lay in between. The CDR3 contains 15 residues. This CDR3 is CASSLESGANEKLFF. CDR3 in DNA: TGTGCCAGCAGCTTAGAGTCAGGGGCTAATGAAAAACTGTTTTTT.

This chain connects TRBV7-9 to TRBJ2-7; TRBD1 matches 9 bases. The V gene end was trimmed by 5 bases and the J gene end by 3 bases; junction bases not matched to a gene: 5. The CDR3 runs to 14 residues. From germline, CDR1 is SEHNR and CDR2 FQNEAQ (reference sequence). CDR3 DNA: TGTGCCAGCAGCCGACAGGGGGTTAACTACGAGCAGTACTTC. This sequence encodes CASSRQGVNYEQYF.

The CDR3 DNA follows: TGTGCCTGGAGTGTACAGGGCGGCGATGAAAAACTGTTTTTT. The encoded protein is CAWSVQGGDEKLFF. The chain combines TRBV30 with TRBJ1-4, with a tentative D call TRBD1 (6 bases). The germline gives CDR1 GTSNPN, CDR2 SVGIG (reference sequence). The CDR3 has 14 amino acids. V shed 0 bases and J shed 6 bases, with 11 bases lying between them.

As for this clone: An end of the junction differs from the germline gene, which may be a read error. The genes are TRBV7-2 and TRBJ2-2; D uncertain. The germline V gene has CDR1 SGHTA and CDR2 FQGNSA. This CDR3 comprises 16 residues. CDR3 loop: CASSFFGVPNTGELFF. The DNA of the CDR3 is TGTGCCAGCAGTTTTTTCGGTGTCCCGAATACCGGGGAGCTGTTTTTT.

The V call is TRBV5-1, the J call TRBJ2-3, with 7 bases aligning to TRBD2. Germline V CDR1 and CDR2: SGHRS, YFSETQ. The V segment lost 1 base and the J segment 2 bases; nucleotides outside the gene matches: 4. The CDR3 is made up of 15 amino acids. The CDR3 spells CASSLQAGTTDTQYF. CDR3 nucleotides: TGCGCCAGCAGCTTGCAAGCGGGGACCACAGATACGCAGTATTTT.

The chain has TRBV5-4 and TRBJ2-5, with TRBD2 matching over 8 bases. V gave up 4 bases and J gave up 4 bases; unmatched junction bases: 6. Germline-derived CDR1 and CDR2 are SGHNT and YYREEE (reference sequence). The CDR3 length is 14 residues. CDR3 sequence: CASSPGGAGETQYF. The DNA for the CDR3 is TGTGCCAGCAGCCCCGGGGGGGCGGGAGAGACCCAGTACTTC.

The V call is TRBV2, the J call TRBJ1-1; TRBD1 is a possible D gene (6 bases). Trimming stripped 0 bases from V and 7 bases from J, with 27 bases between. Germline V CDR1 and CDR2: SNHLY, FYNNEI. This CDR3 contains 19 residues. For the CDR3, the DNA is TGTGCCAGCAGTGAAGCGGGGAGGCTGGGGAACAGGGAGTATAATGAAGCTTTCTTT. It translates to CASSEAGRLGNREYNEAFF.